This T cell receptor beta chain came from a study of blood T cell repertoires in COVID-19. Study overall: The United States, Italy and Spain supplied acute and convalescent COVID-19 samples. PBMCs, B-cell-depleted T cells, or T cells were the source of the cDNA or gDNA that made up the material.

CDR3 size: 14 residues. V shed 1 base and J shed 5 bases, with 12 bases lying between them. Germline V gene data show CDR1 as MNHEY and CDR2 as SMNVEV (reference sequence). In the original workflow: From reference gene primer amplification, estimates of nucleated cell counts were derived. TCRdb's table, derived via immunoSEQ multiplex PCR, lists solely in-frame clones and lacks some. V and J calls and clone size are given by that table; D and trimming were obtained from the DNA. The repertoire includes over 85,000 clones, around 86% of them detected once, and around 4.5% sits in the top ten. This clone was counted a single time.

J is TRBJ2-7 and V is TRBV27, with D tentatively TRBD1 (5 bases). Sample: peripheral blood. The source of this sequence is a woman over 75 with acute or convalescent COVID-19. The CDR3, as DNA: TGTGCCAGCAGTTTATTAGGGGATCGTGACGAGCAGTACTTC. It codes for CASSLLGDRDEQYF.